This T cell receptor beta chain was identified during a study of CD8 T cells in ankylosing spondylitis. Trimming removed 2 bases at V and 8 bases at J, with 15 bases between. This CDR3 has 15 amino acids. Germline loops: CDR1 MNHNS, CDR2 SASEGT. Details on this clonotype: Its matching antigen is unknown.

Construction of TCR beta libraries was performed using quantitative 5'-RACE with molecular barcodes. TCRdb re-called the 5' RACE reads with MiXCR, one entry per CDR3 protein. The sample includes over 600,000 distinct CDR3 sequences, under 20% of them seen just once. Study-wide points: It was reported that disease-linked clones were significantly enriched in matched ankylosing spondylitis synovial fluid. With a CD8+ phenotype, disease-linked clones were relatively rare in peripheral blood. A TCR beta motif of roughly eight highly homologous variants seemed to mark ankylosing spondylitis blood. Previously reported in reactive arthritis synovial fluid and blood were some of the motif variants.

What was sequenced was blood, either unsorted or a sorted T cell fraction (not recorded which). V and J are TRBV6-1 and TRBJ1-4; D uncertain. The receptor's source is a male donor with ankylosing spondylitis. CDR3 protein: CASSENISLGEKLFF. CDR3 nucleotide sequence: TGTGCCAGCAGTGAAAACATATCCTTAGGAGAAAAACTGTTTTTT.